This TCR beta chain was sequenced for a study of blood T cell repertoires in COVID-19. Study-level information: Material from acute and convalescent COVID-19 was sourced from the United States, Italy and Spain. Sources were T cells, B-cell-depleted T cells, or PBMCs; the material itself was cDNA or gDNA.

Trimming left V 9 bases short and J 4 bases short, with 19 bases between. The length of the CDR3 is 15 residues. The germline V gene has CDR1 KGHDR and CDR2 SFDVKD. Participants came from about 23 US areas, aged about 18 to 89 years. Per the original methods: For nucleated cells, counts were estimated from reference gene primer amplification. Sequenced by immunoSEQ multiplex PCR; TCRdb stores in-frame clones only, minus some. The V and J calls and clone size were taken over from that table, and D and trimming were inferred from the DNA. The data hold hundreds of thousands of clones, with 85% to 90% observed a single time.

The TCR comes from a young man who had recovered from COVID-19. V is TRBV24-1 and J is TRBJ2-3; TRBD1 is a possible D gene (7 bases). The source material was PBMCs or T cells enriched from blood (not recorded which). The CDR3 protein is CATSQAGGISDTQYF. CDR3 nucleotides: TGTGCCACCTCTCAAGCAGGGGGGATATCAGATACGCAGTATTTT.